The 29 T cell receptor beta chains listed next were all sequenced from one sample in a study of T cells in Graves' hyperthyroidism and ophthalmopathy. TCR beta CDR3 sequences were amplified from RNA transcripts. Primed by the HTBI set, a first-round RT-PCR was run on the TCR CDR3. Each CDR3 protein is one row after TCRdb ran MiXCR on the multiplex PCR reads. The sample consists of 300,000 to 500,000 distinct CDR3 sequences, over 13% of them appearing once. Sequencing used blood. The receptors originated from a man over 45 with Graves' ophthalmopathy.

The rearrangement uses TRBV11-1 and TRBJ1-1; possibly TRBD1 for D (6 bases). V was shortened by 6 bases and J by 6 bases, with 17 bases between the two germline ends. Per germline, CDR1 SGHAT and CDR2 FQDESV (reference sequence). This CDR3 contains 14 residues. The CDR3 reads CASSVSGVFAEAFF. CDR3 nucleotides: TGTGCCAGCAGTGTCTCAGGGGTTTTCGCTGAAGCTTTCTTT.

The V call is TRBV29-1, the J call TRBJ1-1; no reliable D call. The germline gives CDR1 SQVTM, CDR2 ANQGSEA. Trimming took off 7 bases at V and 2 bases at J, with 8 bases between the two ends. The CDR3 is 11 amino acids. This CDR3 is CSGGRNTEAFF. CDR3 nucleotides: TGCAGCGGCGGACGCAACACTGAAGCTTTCTTT.

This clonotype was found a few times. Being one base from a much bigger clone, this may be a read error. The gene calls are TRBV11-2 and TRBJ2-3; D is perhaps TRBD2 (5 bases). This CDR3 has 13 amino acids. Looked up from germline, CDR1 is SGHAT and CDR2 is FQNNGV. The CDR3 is CAGSRGYTDTQYF. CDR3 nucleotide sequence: TGTGCCGGCAGCCGGGGTTACACAGATACGCAGTATTTT.

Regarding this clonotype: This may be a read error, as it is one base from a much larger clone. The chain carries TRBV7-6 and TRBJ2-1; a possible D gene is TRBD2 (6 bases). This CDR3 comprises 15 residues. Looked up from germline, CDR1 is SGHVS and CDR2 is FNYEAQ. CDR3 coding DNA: TGTGCCAGCAGCTTGGTCTCGGGAGTGATCGATGAGCGGTTCTTC. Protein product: CASSLVSGVIDERFF.

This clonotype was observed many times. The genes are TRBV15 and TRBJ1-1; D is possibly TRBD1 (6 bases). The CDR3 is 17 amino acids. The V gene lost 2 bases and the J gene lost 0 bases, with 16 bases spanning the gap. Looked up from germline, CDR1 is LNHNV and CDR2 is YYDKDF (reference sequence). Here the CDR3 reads CATSRNRDMRVNTEAFF. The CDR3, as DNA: TGTGCCACCAGCAGAAACAGGGATATGAGGGTGAACACTGAAGCTTTCTTT.

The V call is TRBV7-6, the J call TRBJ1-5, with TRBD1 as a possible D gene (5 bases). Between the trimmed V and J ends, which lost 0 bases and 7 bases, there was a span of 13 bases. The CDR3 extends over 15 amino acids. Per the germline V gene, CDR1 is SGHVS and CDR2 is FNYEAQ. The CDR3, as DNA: TGTGCCAGCAGCTTAGCGCATGACAGCAGACAGCCCCAGCATTTT. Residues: CASSLAHDSRQPQHF.

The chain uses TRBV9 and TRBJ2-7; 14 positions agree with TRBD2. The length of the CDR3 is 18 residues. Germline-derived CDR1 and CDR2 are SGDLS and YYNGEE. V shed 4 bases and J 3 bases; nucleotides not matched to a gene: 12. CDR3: CASSPGLAGEAIFYEQYF. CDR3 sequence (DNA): TGTGCCAGCAGCCCGGGACTAGCGGGAGAAGCGATCTTCTACGAGCAGTACTTC. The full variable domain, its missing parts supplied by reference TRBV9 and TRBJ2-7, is DSGVTQTPKHLITATGQRVTLRCSPRSGDLSVYWYQQSLDQGLQFLIQYYNGEERAKGNILERFSAQQFPDLHSELNLSSLELGDSALYFCASSPGLAGEAIFYEQYFGPGTRLTVT.

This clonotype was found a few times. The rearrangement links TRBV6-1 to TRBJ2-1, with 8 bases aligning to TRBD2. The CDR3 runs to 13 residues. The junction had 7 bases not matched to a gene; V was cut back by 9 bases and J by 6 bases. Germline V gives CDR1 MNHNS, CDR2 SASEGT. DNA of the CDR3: TGTGCCAGTAAACCTCGGGGGGGCAATGAGCAGTTCTTC. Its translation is CASKPRGGNEQFF.

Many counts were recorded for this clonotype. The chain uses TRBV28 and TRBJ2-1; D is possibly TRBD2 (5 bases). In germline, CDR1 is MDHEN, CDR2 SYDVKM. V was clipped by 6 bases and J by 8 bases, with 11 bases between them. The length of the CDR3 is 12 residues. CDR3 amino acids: CASRSSTYEQFF. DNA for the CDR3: TGTGCCAGCAGGTCTAGCACCTATGAGCAGTTCTTC.

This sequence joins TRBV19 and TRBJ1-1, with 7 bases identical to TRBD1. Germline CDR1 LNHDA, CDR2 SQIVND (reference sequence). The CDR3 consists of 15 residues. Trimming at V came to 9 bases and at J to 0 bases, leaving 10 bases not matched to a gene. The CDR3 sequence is CASKTDRAVNTEAFF. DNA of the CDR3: TGTGCCAGCAAAACAGACAGGGCCGTGAACACTGAAGCTTTCTTT.

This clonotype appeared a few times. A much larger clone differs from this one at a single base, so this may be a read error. The CDR3 nucleotides read TGCATCGTTGTTGAGCCCACTAGCGGACACTACGAGCAGTACTTC. Encoded protein: CIVVEPTSGHYEQYF. This chain connects TRBV29-1 to TRBJ2-7; 8 bases match TRBD2. CDR3 length: 15 amino acids. In germline, CDR1 is SQVTM, CDR2 ANQGSEA.

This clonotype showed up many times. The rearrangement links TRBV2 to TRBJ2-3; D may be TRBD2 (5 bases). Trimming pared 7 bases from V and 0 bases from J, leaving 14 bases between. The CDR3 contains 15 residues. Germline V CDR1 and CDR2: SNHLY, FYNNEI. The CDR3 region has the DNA TGTGCCAGCAACCGTGACGGCGGGAGCACAGATACGCAGTATTTT. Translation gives CASNRDGGSTDTQYF.

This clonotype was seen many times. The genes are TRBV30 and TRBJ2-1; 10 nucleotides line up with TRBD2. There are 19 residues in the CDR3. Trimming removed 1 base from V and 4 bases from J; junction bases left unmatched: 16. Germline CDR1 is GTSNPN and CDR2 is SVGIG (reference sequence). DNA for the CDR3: TGTGCCTGGAGTGATTCCCTAGCGGGAGTTCGGAGTGAGTACAATGAGCAGTTCTTC. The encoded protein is CAWSDSLAGVRSEYNEQFF.

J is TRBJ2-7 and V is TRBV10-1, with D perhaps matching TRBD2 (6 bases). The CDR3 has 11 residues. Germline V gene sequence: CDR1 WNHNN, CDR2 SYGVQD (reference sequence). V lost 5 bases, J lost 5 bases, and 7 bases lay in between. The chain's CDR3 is CASSTGDEQYF. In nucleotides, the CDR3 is TGCGCCAGCAGTACGGGAGACGAGCAGTACTTC.

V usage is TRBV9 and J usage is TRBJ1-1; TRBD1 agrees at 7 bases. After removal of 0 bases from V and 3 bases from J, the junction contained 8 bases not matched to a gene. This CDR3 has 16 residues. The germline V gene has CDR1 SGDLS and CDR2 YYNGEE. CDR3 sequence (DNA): TGTGCCAGCAGCGTAGCTTTAGGTGGACAGGACACTGAAGCTTTCTTT. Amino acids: CASSVALGGQDTEAFF.

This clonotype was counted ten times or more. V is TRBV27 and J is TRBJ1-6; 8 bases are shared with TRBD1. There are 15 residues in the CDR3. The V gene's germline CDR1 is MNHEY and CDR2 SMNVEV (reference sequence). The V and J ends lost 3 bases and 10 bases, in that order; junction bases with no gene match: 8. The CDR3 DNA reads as TGTGCCAGCAGTTTTTCCGGGACAGGAGGATCACCCCTCCACTTT. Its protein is CASSFSGTGGSPLHF.

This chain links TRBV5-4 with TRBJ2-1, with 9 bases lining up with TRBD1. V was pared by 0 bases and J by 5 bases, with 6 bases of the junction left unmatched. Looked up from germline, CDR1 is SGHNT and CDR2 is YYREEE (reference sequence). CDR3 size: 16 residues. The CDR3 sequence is CASSLEMGTGNNEQFF. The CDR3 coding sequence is TGTGCCAGCAGCTTGGAAATGGGGACAGGGAACAATGAGCAGTTCTTC.

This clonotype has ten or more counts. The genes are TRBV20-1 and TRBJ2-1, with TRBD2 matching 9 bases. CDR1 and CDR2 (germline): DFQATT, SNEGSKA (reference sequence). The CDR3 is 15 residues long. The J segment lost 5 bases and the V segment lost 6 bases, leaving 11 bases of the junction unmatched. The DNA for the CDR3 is TGCAGTGCCGCGGCCGGGACTAGCTTCAACAATGAGCAGTTCTTC. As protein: CSAAAGTSFNNEQFF.

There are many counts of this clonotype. The CDR3 DNA is TGTGCCAGCAGCTTAGCCCCCGCGGGAGGGCCTGGAAATGAGCAGTTCTTC. Protein: CASSLAPAGGPGNEQFF. This chain joins TRBV7-2 and TRBJ2-1, with 9 nucleotides matching TRBD2. J lost 7 bases, V lost 0 bases, and 10 bases had no gene match. The V gene's germline CDR1 is SGHTA and CDR2 FQGNSA. The CDR3 consists of 17 residues.

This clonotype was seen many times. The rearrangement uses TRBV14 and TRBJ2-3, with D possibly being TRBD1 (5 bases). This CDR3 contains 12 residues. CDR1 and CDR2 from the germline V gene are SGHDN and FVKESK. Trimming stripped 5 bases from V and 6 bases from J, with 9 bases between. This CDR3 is CASSTSGDTQYF. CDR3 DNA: TGTGCCAGCAGCACCTCAGGGGATACGCAGTATTTT. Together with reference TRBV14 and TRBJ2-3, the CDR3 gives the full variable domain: EAGVTQFPSHSVIEKGQTVTLRCDPISGHDNLYWYRRVMGKEIKFLLHFVKESKQDESGMPNNRFLAERTGGTYSTLKVQPAELEDSGVYFCASSTSGDTQYFGPGTRLTVL.

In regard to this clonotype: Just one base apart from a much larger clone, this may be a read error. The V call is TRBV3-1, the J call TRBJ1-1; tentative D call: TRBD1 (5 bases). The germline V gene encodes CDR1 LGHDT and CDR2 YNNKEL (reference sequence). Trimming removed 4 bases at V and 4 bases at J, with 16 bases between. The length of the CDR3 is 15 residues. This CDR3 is CASSRSGGGSTEAFF. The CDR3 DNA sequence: TGTGCCAGCAGCCGATCCGGGGGGGGATCCACTGAAGCTTTCTTT.

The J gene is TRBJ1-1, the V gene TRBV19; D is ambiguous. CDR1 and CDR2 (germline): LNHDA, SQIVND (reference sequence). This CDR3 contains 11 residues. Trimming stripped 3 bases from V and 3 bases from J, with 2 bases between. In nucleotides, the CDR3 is TGTGCCAGTAGTATCGACACTGAAGCTTTCTTT. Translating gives CASSIDTEAFF.

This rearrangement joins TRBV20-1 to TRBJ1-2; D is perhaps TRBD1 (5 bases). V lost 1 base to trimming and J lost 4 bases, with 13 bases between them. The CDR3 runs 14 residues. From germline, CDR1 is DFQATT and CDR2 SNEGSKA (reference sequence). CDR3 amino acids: CSARALDTGYGYTF. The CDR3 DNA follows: TGCAGTGCTAGAGCCCTGGACACGGGCTATGGCTACACCTTC.

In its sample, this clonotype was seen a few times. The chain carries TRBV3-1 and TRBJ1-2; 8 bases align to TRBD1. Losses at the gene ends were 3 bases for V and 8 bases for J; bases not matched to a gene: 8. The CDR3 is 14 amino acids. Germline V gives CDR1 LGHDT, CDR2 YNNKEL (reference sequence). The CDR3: CASSQLQGARGYTF. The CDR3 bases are TGTGCCAGCAGCCAGTTGCAGGGGGCTCGCGGCTACACCTTC.

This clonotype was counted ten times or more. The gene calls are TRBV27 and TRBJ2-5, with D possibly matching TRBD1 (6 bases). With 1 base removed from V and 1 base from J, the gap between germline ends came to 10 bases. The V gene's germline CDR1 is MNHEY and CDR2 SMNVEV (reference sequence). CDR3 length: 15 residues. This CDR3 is CASSLLQGSQETQYF. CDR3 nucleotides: TGTGCCAGCAGTTTATTACAGGGTTCCCAAGAGACCCAGTACTTC.

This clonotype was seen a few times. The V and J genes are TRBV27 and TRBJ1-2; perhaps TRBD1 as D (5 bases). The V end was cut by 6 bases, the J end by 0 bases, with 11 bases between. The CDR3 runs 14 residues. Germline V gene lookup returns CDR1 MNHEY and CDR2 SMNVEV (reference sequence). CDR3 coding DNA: TGTGCCAGCAGGGTCCCAGGGTCTAACTATGGCTACACCTTC. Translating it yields CASRVPGSNYGYTF.

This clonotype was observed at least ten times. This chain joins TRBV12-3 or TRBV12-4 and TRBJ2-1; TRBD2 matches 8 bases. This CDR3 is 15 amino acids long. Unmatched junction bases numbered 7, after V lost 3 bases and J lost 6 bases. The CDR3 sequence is CASSFAGGNFNEQFF. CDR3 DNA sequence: TGTGCCAGCAGTTTTGCGGGAGGTAACTTCAATGAGCAGTTCTTC.

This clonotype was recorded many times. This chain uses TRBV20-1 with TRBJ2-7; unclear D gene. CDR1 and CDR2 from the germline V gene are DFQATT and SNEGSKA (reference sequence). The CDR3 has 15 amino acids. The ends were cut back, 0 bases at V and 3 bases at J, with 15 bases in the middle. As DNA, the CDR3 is TGCAGTGCTAGAGATTGGAAGGGTCTGATCTACGAGCAGTACTTC. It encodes CSARDWKGLIYEQYF.

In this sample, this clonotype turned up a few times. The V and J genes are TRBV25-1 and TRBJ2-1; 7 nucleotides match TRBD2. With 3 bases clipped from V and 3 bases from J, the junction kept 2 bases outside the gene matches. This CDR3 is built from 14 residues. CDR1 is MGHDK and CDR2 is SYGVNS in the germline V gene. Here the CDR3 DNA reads TGTGCCAGCAGTGATGCGGGAGACTACAATGAGCAGTTCTTC. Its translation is CASSDAGDYNEQFF.